This is a list of T cell receptor beta chains from one sample in a study of CD8+CD57+ T cells in acquired aplastic anemia. Each CDR3 protein is one row after TCRdb ran MiXCR on the reads. Of 350,000 to 450,000 distinct CDR3 sequences in the sample, 65% to 80% are singletons; the top ten hold more than 3.5%. Sequenced material: sorted CD4+, CD8+, or CD8+CD57+ T cells (not recorded which) from PBMCs. Receptor source: a human donor in good health, serving as a control. Both conserved end residues are part of each CDR3. The D gene is left open where the match is weak. Where a row states a size, it is once, few, many or the class of an expanded clone; other rows omit it.

D gene: -
J gene: TRBJ1-6
clone size: -
V gene: TRBV20-1
CDR3 DNA: TGCAGTGCTGGAGGCACCGCCGAGGGGGTCCTCCACTTT
CDR3 protein: CSAGGTAEGVLHF

D gene: TRBD1
J gene: TRBJ1-2
clone size: few
V gene: TRBV24-1
CDR3 DNA: TGTGCCACCAGTAAAGGGACAGGGGGCGGATACTATGGCTACACCTTC
CDR3 protein: CATSKGTGGGYYGYTF

D gene: TRBD2
J gene: TRBJ2-3
clone size: -
V gene: TRBV6-4
CDR3 DNA: TGTGCCAGCAGTTTGCGGGGGGGTGGGCAAGATACGCAGTATTTT
CDR3 protein: CASSLRGGGQDTQYF

D gene: TRBD2
J gene: TRBJ2-5
clone size: few
V gene: TRBV30
CDR3 DNA: TGTGCCTGGAGTAGAAGGGCGGGGGGCCGTGGGTTGAGGACCCAGTACTTC
CDR3 protein: CAWSRRAGGRGLRTQYF

D gene: -
J gene: TRBJ2-7
clone size: -
V gene: TRBV20-1
CDR3 DNA: TGCAGTGCTAGTCGTGACGGACCTGAGGACTTC
CDR3 protein: CSASRDGPEDF

D gene: -
J gene: TRBJ2-7
clone size: -
V gene: TRBV7-9
CDR3 DNA: TGTGCCAGCAGTTACCCGGCGCGGCGCTACGAGCAGTACTTC
CDR3 protein: CASSYPARRYEQYF

D gene: TRBD1
J gene: TRBJ1-1
clone size: -
V gene: TRBV18
CDR3 DNA: TGTGCCAGCTCACCAGGGACAGGGGGGCGGTACACTGAAGCTTTCTTT
CDR3 protein: CASSPGTGGRYTEAFF

D gene: -
J gene: TRBJ1-6
clone size: -
V gene: TRBV5-4
CDR3 DNA: TGCGCCAGCAGCCACCCCGAGATCTTGGGTTCACCCCTCCACTTT
CDR3 protein: CASSHPEILGSPLHF

D gene: -
J gene: TRBJ1-2
clone size: once
V gene: TRBV2
CDR3 DNA: TGTGCCAGCAGTGTGAGACGGGGCTATGGCTACACCTTC
CDR3 protein: CASSVRRGYGYTF

D gene: TRBD2
J gene: TRBJ2-7
clone size: -
V gene: TRBV10-3
CDR3 DNA: TGTGCCATCAGGCATCCTCGCGGGGGTGACGAGCAGTACTTC
CDR3 protein: CAIRHPRGGDEQYF

D gene: -
J gene: TRBJ2-7
clone size: -
V gene: TRBV7-2
CDR3 DNA: TGTGCCAGCAGCTCCGTCAGTGGGCGGGGCCAGTACTTC
CDR3 protein: CASSSVSGRGQYF

D gene: -
J gene: TRBJ1-4
clone size: few
V gene: TRBV2
CDR3 DNA: TGTGCCAGCAGTGCCTCCGGGGCCAGACTTGAAAAACTGTTTTTT
CDR3 protein: CASSASGARLEKLFF

D gene: -
J gene: TRBJ1-2
clone size: -
V gene: TRBV9
CDR3 DNA: TGTGCCAGCAGCGGAACCAACAGTCAGGACACTGAAGACACCTTC
CDR3 protein: CASSGTNSQDTEDTF

D gene: -
J gene: TRBJ2-6
clone size: -
V gene: TRBV7-3
CDR3 DNA: TGTGCCAGCAGCTTAGCGGCAGGGGAAGGACCTGGGGCCAACGTCCTGACTTTC
CDR3 protein: CASSLAAGEGPGANVLTF

D gene: -
J gene: TRBJ2-7
clone size: -
V gene: TRBV7-2
CDR3 DNA: TGTGCCAGCAGGACCAGTCCACGGTGGGGCGAAGAGAACTTC
CDR3 protein: CASRTSPRWGEENF

D gene: TRBD1
J gene: TRBJ2-7
clone size: -
V gene: TRBV24-1
CDR3 DNA: TGTGCCACCAGTGACTCCGGGACAGGGGTCTCCTACGAGCAGTACTTC
CDR3 protein: CATSDSGTGVSYEQYF

D gene: -
J gene: TRBJ1-6
clone size: -
V gene: TRBV7-2
CDR3 DNA: TGTGCCAGCAGCTTAGGACGGGGCTCACCCCTCCACTTT
CDR3 protein: CASSLGRGSPLHF

D gene: TRBD1
J gene: TRBJ1-5
clone size: -
V gene: TRBV7-2
CDR3 DNA: TGTGCCAGCAACAATAGAGGACAGGAGCACTCCGAGCAGTTT
CDR3 protein: CASNNRGQEHSEQF

D gene: -
J gene: TRBJ1-5
clone size: many
V gene: TRBV7-2
CDR3 DNA: TGTGCCAGCAGCTTAGTGCCGCAGGCTCCGCAAAGCAATCAGCCCCAGCATTTT
CDR3 protein: CASSLVPQAPQSNQPQHF

D gene: TRBD1
J gene: TRBJ2-7
clone size: -
V gene: TRBV7-9
CDR3 DNA: TGTGCCAGCAGCGACCGGGACAGACTCTCCTACGAGCAGTACTTC
CDR3 protein: CASSDRDRLSYEQYF

D gene: -
J gene: TRBJ1-2
clone size: -
V gene: TRBV30
CDR3 DNA: TGTGCCTGGAGTGGGACAGACCCAAGTAAAGTTCGATACTATGGCTACACCTTC
CDR3 protein: CAWSGTDPSKVRYYGYTF

D gene: TRBD1
J gene: TRBJ2-7
clone size: once
V gene: TRBV20-1
CDR3 DNA: TGCAGTGCTAGGGGATACACAGGGGGTGACTTC
CDR3 protein: CSARGYTGGDF

D gene: -
J gene: TRBJ1-2
clone size: once
V gene: TRBV9
CDR3 DNA: TGTGCCAGCAGCGTAATGAGCTCTGGAAACACCATATTTCTGGGCTACACCTTC
CDR3 protein: CASSVMSSGNTIFLGYTF

D gene: -
J gene: TRBJ1-2
clone size: once
V gene: TRBV7-2
CDR3 DNA: TGTGCCAGCAGCTTAGAGAAGGCCCGCTATGGCTACACCTTC
CDR3 protein: CASSLEKARYGYTF

D gene: TRBD1
J gene: TRBJ2-3
clone size: -
V gene: TRBV20-1
CDR3 DNA: TGCAGTGCCCGCGGGACAGGACAAGATACGCAGTATTTT
CDR3 protein: CSARGTGQDTQYF

D gene: -
J gene: TRBJ2-7
clone size: -
V gene: TRBV2
CDR3 DNA: TGTGCCAGCAGTGAAACATCCGGGACACACTTATACGAGCAGTACTTC
CDR3 protein: CASSETSGTHLYEQYF

D gene: TRBD2
J gene: TRBJ2-3
clone size: -
V gene: TRBV6-2/TRBV6-3
CDR3 DNA: TGTGCCATCAGTTTAGGGGCGGGGGGGACAGTAGATACGCAGTATTTT
CDR3 protein: CAISLGAGGTVDTQYF

D gene: -
J gene: TRBJ2-2
clone size: many
V gene: TRBV2
CDR3 DNA: TGTGCCAGCAGTGGGGTTGGCAGGTCCTCAGTGACCGGGGAGCTGTTTTTT
CDR3 protein: CASSGVGRSSVTGELFF

D gene: -
J gene: TRBJ1-2
clone size: -
V gene: TRBV5-1
CDR3 DNA: TGCGCCAGCAGCTTGGAGCTAAACTATGGCTACACCTTC
CDR3 protein: CASSLELNYGYTF

D gene: -
J gene: TRBJ2-3
clone size: once
V gene: TRBV12-3/TRBV12-4
CDR3 DNA: TGTGCCAGCAGTTTGTGGAGAGGGGATACGCAGTATTTT
CDR3 protein: CASSLWRGDTQYF

D gene: TRBD2
J gene: TRBJ2-6
clone size: many
V gene: TRBV19
CDR3 DNA: TGTGCCAGTAGTATAGATCGGACTAGCGGGGCCTACTCTGGGGCCAACGTCCTGACTTTC
CDR3 protein: CASSIDRTSGAYSGANVLTF

D gene: -
J gene: TRBJ1-1
clone size: -
V gene: TRBV12-3/TRBV12-4
CDR3 DNA: TGTGCCAGCAGTTTCGTTGCAAACACTGAAGCTTTCTTT
CDR3 protein: CASSFVANTEAFF

D gene: -
J gene: TRBJ1-5
clone size: -
V gene: TRBV27
CDR3 DNA: TGTGCCAGCAGTCAGTCGGGGGGGGGACAGCCCCAGCATTTT
CDR3 protein: CASSQSGGGQPQHF

D gene: -
J gene: TRBJ2-5
clone size: -
V gene: TRBV5-6
CDR3 DNA: TGTGCCAGCAGTCGCACATACAAAGAGACCCAGTACTTC
CDR3 protein: CASSRTYKETQYF

D gene: -
J gene: TRBJ1-6
clone size: -
V gene: TRBV7-8
CDR3 DNA: TGTGCCAGCAGCCAACTGAAAGCGAGAGACCCACTACATTTT
CDR3 protein: CASSQLKARDPLHF

D gene: -
J gene: TRBJ2-2
clone size: few
V gene: TRBV5-6
CDR3 DNA: TGTGCCAGCAGCTTGCCAGCTGGGGAGCTGTTTTTT
CDR3 protein: CASSLPAGELFF

D gene: -
J gene: TRBJ1-2
clone size: -
V gene: TRBV11-1
CDR3 DNA: TGTGCCAGCAGCGTAGTGTCTGGCAACTATGGCTACACCTTC
CDR3 protein: CASSVVSGNYGYTF

D gene: -
J gene: TRBJ2-2
clone size: -
V gene: TRBV11-2
CDR3 DNA: TGTGCCAGCAGCCCAGGGGTTAATGGTAGCACCGGGGAGCTGTTTTTT
CDR3 protein: CASSPGVNGSTGELFF

D gene: TRBD2
J gene: TRBJ2-1
clone size: -
V gene: TRBV20-1
CDR3 DNA: TGCAGTGCGGTACTAGCGGGGTTTTACAATGAGCAGTTCTTC
CDR3 protein: CSAVLAGFYNEQFF

D gene: -
J gene: TRBJ2-1
clone size: -
V gene: TRBV7-2
CDR3 DNA: TGTGCCAGCAGCCTACAGGGGAGGGATACTGAAGCTTTCCAGTTCTTC
CDR3 protein: CASSLQGRDTEAFQFF

D gene: -
J gene: TRBJ1-2
clone size: -
V gene: TRBV7-2
CDR3 DNA: TGTGCCAGCAGCGCATCTGGCGGGCAATATGACGAGCAGTTC
CDR3 protein: CASSASGGQYDEQF

D gene: -
J gene: TRBJ2-5
clone size: -
V gene: TRBV7-3
CDR3 DNA: TGTTCCAGCAGCTTAAGTAGGGCTCAAGAGACCCAGTACTTC
CDR3 protein: CSSSLSRAQETQYF

D gene: -
J gene: TRBJ1-2
clone size: few
V gene: TRBV10-1
CDR3 DNA: TGCGCCAGCAGTGCGCAGGGCGGCTATGGCTACACCTTC
CDR3 protein: CASSAQGGYGYTF

D gene: -
J gene: TRBJ1-1
clone size: -
V gene: TRBV15
CDR3 DNA: TGTGCCACCAGCTCTTCGCCGCTAGATAACACTGAAGCTTTCTTT
CDR3 protein: CATSSSPLDNTEAFF

D gene: -
J gene: TRBJ2-5
clone size: few
V gene: TRBV2
CDR3 DNA: TGTGCCAGTCGAGTCGGACAGTTGGGGGAGACCCAGTACTTC
CDR3 protein: CASRVGQLGETQYF

D gene: TRBD1
J gene: TRBJ2-7
clone size: -
V gene: TRBV7-2
CDR3 DNA: TGTGCCAGCAGCTTAAGGACAGGGGGATGGGAGCAGTACTTC
CDR3 protein: CASSLRTGGWEQYF

D gene: -
J gene: TRBJ1-4
clone size: -
V gene: TRBV7-3
CDR3 DNA: TGTGCCACCTCCCTGGCGCGGGAAAAACTGTTTTTT
CDR3 protein: CATSLAREKLFF

D gene: TRBD1
J gene: TRBJ1-6
clone size: -
V gene: TRBV7-4
CDR3 DNA: TGCGCCAGCAGCCCGGGACAGGGACCGCCACCCTTCCACTTT
CDR3 protein: CASSPGQGPPPFHF

D gene: -
J gene: TRBJ2-3
clone size: -
V gene: TRBV9
CDR3 DNA: TGTGCCAGCAGCGCTAGGGGGGGGATGCGGTGGAGGCCGCAGTATTTT
CDR3 protein: CASSARGGMRWRPQYF

D gene: -
J gene: TRBJ2-5
clone size: -
V gene: TRBV7-2
CDR3 DNA: TGTGCCAGCAGCTTACTTCTAGCTGTGGAGACCCAGTACTACTTC
CDR3 protein: CASSLLLAVETQYYF

D gene: -
J gene: TRBJ2-7
clone size: -
V gene: TRBV5-1
CDR3 DNA: TGTGCCAGCAGCTTGGAGCGTGCATCCTACGAGCAGTACTTC
CDR3 protein: CASSLERASYEQYF

D gene: -
J gene: TRBJ1-3
clone size: -
V gene: TRBV5-6
CDR3 DNA: TGTGCCAGCAGCCCGTCCTGGGGAAACTCTGGAAACACCATATATTTT
CDR3 protein: CASSPSWGNSGNTIYF

D gene: TRBD1
J gene: TRBJ1-2
clone size: many
V gene: TRBV5-1
CDR3 DNA: TGCGCCAGCAGCCCCGACGTGACAGGGCAAGGCTACACCTTC
CDR3 protein: CASSPDVTGQGYTF

D gene: -
J gene: TRBJ2-5
clone size: -
V gene: TRBV10-3
CDR3 DNA: TGTGCCATCAGTGAGGGGGGGCAAGAGACCCAGTACTTC
CDR3 protein: CAISEGGQETQYF

D gene: -
J gene: TRBJ1-2
clone size: -
V gene: TRBV12-3/TRBV12-4
CDR3 DNA: TGTGCCAGCAACCATTTACAGGGAGATGGCTACACCTTC
CDR3 protein: CASNHLQGDGYTF